The rows below give T cell receptor beta chains drawn from one sample of a study of persistence of HIV-infected CD4 T cells. Their cognate antigens are unknown. Some clones are missing from TCRdb's copy, which holds only in-frame ones; the method was immunoSEQ multiplex PCR. The sample records about 64,000 clones, more than 70% being singletons. Specimen: CD4+ T cells sorted from PBMCs after roughly 18-hour stimulation, collected from a patient who received antiretroviral therapy. The receptors stem from an adult man with HIV who was CMV-seropositive. CDR3s include the opening cysteine and the closing phenylalanine or tryptophan. The D gene is left open where the match is weak. Only part of the rows carry a size: once, few, many, or a class if the clone is expanded.

d_gene,v_gene,j_gene,abundance,CDR3nt,CDR3aa
.,TRBV3-1/TRBV3-2,TRBJ2-7,.,TGTGCCAGCAGCCAAGATGGGGGGGCGGGGATCCGGCAGCAGTACTTC,CASSQDGGAGIRQQYF
.,TRBV7-3,TRBJ2-3,few,TGTGCCAGCAGCTCTTCAGCGGGCAGCACAGATACGCAGTATTTT,CASSSSAGSTDTQYF
.,TRBV2,TRBJ2-7,.,TGTGCCAGCAGTGCTCTTGGACAGAACTCCTACGAGCAGTACTTC,CASSALGQNSYEQYF
.,TRBV7-8,TRBJ2-4,.,TGTGCCAGCAGCTCCCAAGGCGGGACTCTAGTGTACTTC,CASSSQGGTLVYF
.,TRBV6-5,TRBJ2-2,.,TGTGCCAGCAAGGGGAACACCGGGGAGCTGTTTTTT,CASKGNTGELFF
.,TRBV4-2,TRBJ2-7,.,TGTGCCAGCAGCCCAGGGACTCACTACGAGCAGTACTTC,CASSPGTHYEQYF
.,TRBV7-3,TRBJ2-5,.,TGTGCCAGCAGCTTACGTGCAGGCCGCCAAGAGACCCAGTACTTC,CASSLRAGRQETQYF
.,TRBV18,TRBJ2-7,few,TGTGCCAGCTCACCAGGGGACCGCTTCGAGCAGTACTTC,CASSPGDRFEQYF
.,TRBV6-5,TRBJ2-6,.,TGTGCCAGCATACGTGACCCCTCTGGGGCCAACGTCCTGACTTTC,CASIRDPSGANVLTF
TRBD1,TRBV24-1,TRBJ1-2,.,TGTGCCACCAGTGATGGGACAGGGGCCTATGGCTACACCTTC,CATSDGTGAYGYTF
.,TRBV5-5,TRBJ1-1,.,TGTGCCAGCAGGTACGGGACATCGAACACTGAAGCTTTCTTT,CASRYGTSNTEAFF
.,TRBV28,TRBJ1-5,.,TGTGCCAGCAGGATACAGGGTACCAATCAGCCCCAGCATTTT,CASRIQGTNQPQHF
.,TRBV19,TRBJ2-2,.,TGTGCCAGTAGTGCCCTGGACAGGAACACCGGGGAGCTGTTTTTT,CASSALDRNTGELFF
.,TRBV7-3,TRBJ2-3,.,TGTGCCAGCAGCTTAGGAGGGGAACGTACGCAGTATTTT,CASSLGGERTQYF
TRBD1,TRBV3-1/TRBV3-2,TRBJ1-2,.,TGTGCCAGCAGCCCAGGGGGCGGTGGGTATGGCTACACCTTC,CASSPGGGGYGYTF
.,TRBV15,TRBJ1-6,few,TGTGCCACCAGCCGACCTGGGCAGGGAGTTTCACCCCTCCACTTT,CATSRPGQGVSPLHF
TRBD1,TRBV7-9,TRBJ1-1,few,TGTGCCAGCACCCGGACAGGGGGGAACACTGAAGCTTTCTTT,CASTRTGGNTEAFF
.,TRBV28,TRBJ1-6,.,TGTGCCAGCCATTCTGGAGGCAGCTCCTATAATTCACCCCTCCACTTT,CASHSGGSSYNSPLHF
.,TRBV5-4,TRBJ2-1,.,TGTGCCAGCAGCTTGTCAGCCTACAATGAGCAGTTCTTC,CASSLSAYNEQFF
.,TRBV6-1,TRBJ2-1,.,TGTGCCAGCAGTGAAGAGCGCTCTGCCTACAATGAGCAGTTCTTC,CASSEERSAYNEQFF
TRBD2,TRBV15,TRBJ2-1,once,TGTGCCACCAGCCTCTCTGGGACTAGCGGTGCTCGGGAGCAGTTCTTC,CATSLSGTSGAREQFF
.,TRBV7-2,TRBJ2-1,.,TGTGCCAGCAGCTTAGCGACCTTGGGCAGGAACGAGCAGTTCTTC,CASSLATLGRNEQFF
.,TRBV5-1,TRBJ1-1,few,TGCGCCAGCAAGGCAGAGATGAACACTGAAGCTTTCTTT,CASKAEMNTEAFF
TRBD1,TRBV7-9,TRBJ2-3,.,TGTGCCAGCAGCTTAACGGGACAGGGGAGCACAGATACGCAGTATTTT,CASSLTGQGSTDTQYF
.,TRBV13,TRBJ1-1,.,TGTGCCAGCAGCCTACCCCCAGCTGAAGCTTTCTTT,CASSLPPAEAFF
.,TRBV6-5,TRBJ1-1,.,TGTGCCAGCAGTTATCTAACTGAAGCTTTCTTT,CASSYLTEAFF
.,TRBV19,TRBJ1-1,.,TGTGCCAGTAGTATCGCCCCAGGCGGGAACACTGAAGCTTTCTTT,CASSIAPGGNTEAFF
.,TRBV2,TRBJ1-5,.,TGTGCCAGCAGTTTATTTGGGGGGGCCTCCAGCAATCAGCCCCAGCATTTT,CASSLFGGASSNQPQHF
TRBD1,TRBV2,TRBJ2-2,.,TGTGCCAGCAGCACAACAGGGGCCGGGGAGCTGTTTTTT,CASSTTGAGELFF
TRBD1,TRBV19,TRBJ2-7,.,TGTGCCAGTAGTAGATCCGGGACAGGTTTTACGTACGAGCAGTACTTC,CASSRSGTGFTYEQYF
TRBD1,TRBV7-8,TRBJ1-5,.,TGTGCCAGCAGCTCCCCTACAGGGGCCAATCAGCCCCAGCATTTT,CASSSPTGANQPQHF
.,TRBV20-1,TRBJ1-5,.,TGCAGTGCGCACTCCCGGTGGGCCCAGCATTTT,CSAHSRWAQHF
TRBD2,TRBV6-1,TRBJ2-3,.,TGTGCCAGCAGTGAAGCGCTTCGGAGAGCGGGGGGGCGAGGAGATACGCAGTATTTT,CASSEALRRAGGRGDTQYF
.,TRBV5-1,TRBJ2-2,once,TGCGCCAGCAGCTTGCAGGGCGACACCGGGGAGCTGTTTTTT,CASSLQGDTGELFF
TRBD1,TRBV18,TRBJ1-4,.,TGTGCCAGCTCATCTTCTGGGACAGGGTCTGAAAAACTGTTTTTT,CASSSSGTGSEKLFF
.,TRBV3-1/TRBV3-2,TRBJ1-2,.,TGTGCCAGCAGCCCTGACAGGAACTATGGCTACACCTTC,CASSPDRNYGYTF
.,TRBV28,TRBJ1-3,.,TGTGCCAGCAGCCCCGCGGGGACGACCTCTGGAAACACCATATATTTT,CASSPAGTTSGNTIYF
TRBD2,TRBV29-1,TRBJ2-3,once,TGCAGCGTTGGACTAGCGTCAACCACAGATACGCAGTATTTT,CSVGLASTTDTQYF
TRBD1,TRBV4-1,TRBJ1-4,.,TGCGCCAGCAGCCAAGATCTGCGACAGGGGAGGTCTCGGGAAAAACTGTTTTTT,CASSQDLRQGRSREKLFF
.,TRBV4-1,TRBJ2-3,.,TGCGCCAGCAGCCAGCCTCCGAGACAGACCACAGATACGCAGTATTTT,CASSQPPRQTTDTQYF
TRBD1,TRBV29-1,TRBJ1-1,.,TGCAGCGTCAGGGGGGGACAGGGTATGAACACTGAAGCTTTCTTT,CSVRGGQGMNTEAFF
TRBD1,TRBV18,TRBJ1-6,.,TGTGCCAGCTCCCGGGACAGGGGTAATTCACCCCTCCACTTT,CASSRDRGNSPLHF
.,TRBV6-5,TRBJ1-1,once,TGTGCCAGCAGTTTACAGGTGGGGACTGAAGCTTTCTTT,CASSLQVGTEAFF
.,TRBV18,TRBJ2-7,.,TGTGCCAGCTCACCACCGGAGGGGGGTCTGTACTTC,CASSPPEGGLYF
.,TRBV10-2,TRBJ2-7,once,TGCGCCAGCAGTGAGGAACTCTACCACGAGCAGTACTTC,CASSEELYHEQYF
.,TRBV2,TRBJ1-5,few,TGTGCCAGCAGTAAGGGGATAAGCAATCAGCCCCAGCATTTT,CASSKGISNQPQHF
.,TRBV19,TRBJ1-5,.,TGTGCCAGTAGCGCCCGGATCAATCAGCCCCAGCATTTT,CASSARINQPQHF
.,TRBV13,TRBJ2-7,.,TGTGCCAGCAGCTTAGGGGCAGATTCGTCCTACGAGCAGTACTTC,CASSLGADSSYEQYF
TRBD1,TRBV7-9,TRBJ1-5,.,TGTGCCAGCAGCTTAGCGCTTGGCGGGACAGCTAGCAATCAGCCCCAGCATTTT,CASSLALGGTASNQPQHF
.,TRBV7-2,TRBJ1-3,.,TGTGCCAGCAGCTTAGGTTCAGGGGCTGGAAACACCATATATTTT,CASSLGSGAGNTIYF
.,TRBV29-1,TRBJ2-1,.,TGCAGCCAGTACGGGGCTAACAATGAGCAGTTCTTC,CSQYGANNEQFF
TRBD1,TRBV19,TRBJ1-2,.,TGTGCCAGTAGTTCCAATCCCCGGGACAGGGTTTACGGCTACACCTTC,CASSSNPRDRVYGYTF